This note documents a single TCR beta chain sequence. The target antigen is unknown. The source of the sample is a study of quantifying T cell responses using KT2 cells. For the study at large: Reverse transcription used primers in the TCR alpha and beta constant regions. Study-wide results and limits: Detection of KT2 sequences held at the lowest tested level, about one cell per 100,000 PBMC.

An oligo carrying a UMI was ligated to the cDNA 3' end. The first PCR ran roughly 4 cycles with an equimolar RC1.1 and RC1.2 beta primer mix. TCRdb ran MiXCR on the UMI-ligation and nested PCR reads and lists one entry per CDR3 protein. The sample shows approximately 57,000 distinct CDR3 sequences, about 12% of them seen only once. Known numbers of the T cell clone KT2 were added to PBMC. Fixed numbers of PBMC received varying amounts of KT2 cells. This clonotype originated in a human donor. What was sequenced was PBMCs spiked with cells of the T cell clone KT2.

Written as DNA, the CDR3 is TGTGCCAGCAGCAAAGGAGTGGAGACAGATACGCAGTATTTT. Its protein product is CASSKGVETDTQYF. The chain couples TRBV6-5 to TRBJ2-3, with D unclear. CDR1 and CDR2 (germline): MNHEY, SVGAGI. Trimming took off 6 bases at V and 3 bases at J, with 13 bases between the two ends. The CDR3 spans 14 residues.